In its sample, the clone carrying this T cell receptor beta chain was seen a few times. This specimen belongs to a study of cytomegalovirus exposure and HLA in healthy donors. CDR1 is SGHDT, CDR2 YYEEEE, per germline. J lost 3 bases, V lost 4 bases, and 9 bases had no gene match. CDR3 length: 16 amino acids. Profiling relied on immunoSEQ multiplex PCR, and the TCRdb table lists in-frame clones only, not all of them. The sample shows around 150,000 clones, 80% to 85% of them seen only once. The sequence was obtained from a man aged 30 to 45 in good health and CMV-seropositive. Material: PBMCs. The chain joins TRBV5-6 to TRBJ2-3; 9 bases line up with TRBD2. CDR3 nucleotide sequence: TGTGCCAGCAGCGATCTACTGCGGGGGGGGACAGATACGCAGTATTTT. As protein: CASSDLLRGGTDTQYF.